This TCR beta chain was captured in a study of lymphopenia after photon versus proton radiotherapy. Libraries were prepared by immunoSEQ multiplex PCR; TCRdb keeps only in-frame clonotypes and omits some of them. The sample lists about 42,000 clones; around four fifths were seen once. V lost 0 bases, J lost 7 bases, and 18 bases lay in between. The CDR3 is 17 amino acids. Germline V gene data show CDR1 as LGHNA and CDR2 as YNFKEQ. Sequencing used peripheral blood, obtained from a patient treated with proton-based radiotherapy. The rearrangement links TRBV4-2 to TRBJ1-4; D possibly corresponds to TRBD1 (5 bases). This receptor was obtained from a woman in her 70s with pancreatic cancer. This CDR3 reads CASSQESGTSDGEKLFF. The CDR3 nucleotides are TGTGCCAGCAGCCAAGAGTCGGGGACCTCGGATGGTGAAAAACTGTTTTTT.